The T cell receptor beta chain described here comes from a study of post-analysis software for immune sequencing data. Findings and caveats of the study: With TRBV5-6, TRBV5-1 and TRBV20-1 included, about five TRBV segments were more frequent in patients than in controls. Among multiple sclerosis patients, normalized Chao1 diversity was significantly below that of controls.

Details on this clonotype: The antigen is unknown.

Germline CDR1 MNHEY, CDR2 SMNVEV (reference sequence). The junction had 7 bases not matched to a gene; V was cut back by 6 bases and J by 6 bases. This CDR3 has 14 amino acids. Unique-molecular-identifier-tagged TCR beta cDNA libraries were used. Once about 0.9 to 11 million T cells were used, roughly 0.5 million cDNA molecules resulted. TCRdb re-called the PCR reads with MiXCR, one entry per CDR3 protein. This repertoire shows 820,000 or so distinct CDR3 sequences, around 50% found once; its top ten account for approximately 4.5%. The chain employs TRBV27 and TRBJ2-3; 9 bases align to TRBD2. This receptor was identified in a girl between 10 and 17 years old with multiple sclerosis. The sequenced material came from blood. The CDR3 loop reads CASSVGTSLDTQYF. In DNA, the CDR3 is TGTGCCAGCAGCGTCGGGACTAGCTTGGATACGCAGTATTTT.